This paragraph reports one T cell receptor beta chain. The antigen is unknown. Patients picked for sequencing had shown CD8+CD57+ cell expansion detected by flow cytometry. Every one of the patients had aplastic anemia (severe, acquired). Blood came from patients not yet given any therapy. The data were obtained in a study of CD8+CD57+ T cells in acquired aplastic anemia. Study in general: The DNA of sorted CD4+ and CD8+ cells averaged 3.2 ug. Overall study findings and caveats: Fewer than 35 shared CD8+ CDR3s appeared highly expressed within patients' immunodominant clones.

The CDR3 consists of 13 residues. Trimming took 6 bases from V and 14 from J; bases not matched to a gene: 14. Germline assignment: CDR1 SGHTA and CDR2 FQGTGA. Genomic DNA, serving as template, underwent TCR beta VDJ and CDR3 profiling. TCRdb re-derived calls from the reads in MiXCR, one entry per CDR3 protein. The sample carries just over 200,000 distinct CDR3 sequences, 65% recorded once. This chain connects TRBV7-3 to TRBJ2-3, with 7 bases identical to TRBD2. The sequence was collected from a human donor with aplastic anemia. The sample comprised sorted CD4+, CD8+, or CD8+CD57+ T cells (not recorded which) from PBMCs. This CDR3 reads CASSNGAGVKVYF. The CDR3 DNA reads TGTGCCAGCAGTAACGGGGCGGGGGTAAAGGTGTATTTT.